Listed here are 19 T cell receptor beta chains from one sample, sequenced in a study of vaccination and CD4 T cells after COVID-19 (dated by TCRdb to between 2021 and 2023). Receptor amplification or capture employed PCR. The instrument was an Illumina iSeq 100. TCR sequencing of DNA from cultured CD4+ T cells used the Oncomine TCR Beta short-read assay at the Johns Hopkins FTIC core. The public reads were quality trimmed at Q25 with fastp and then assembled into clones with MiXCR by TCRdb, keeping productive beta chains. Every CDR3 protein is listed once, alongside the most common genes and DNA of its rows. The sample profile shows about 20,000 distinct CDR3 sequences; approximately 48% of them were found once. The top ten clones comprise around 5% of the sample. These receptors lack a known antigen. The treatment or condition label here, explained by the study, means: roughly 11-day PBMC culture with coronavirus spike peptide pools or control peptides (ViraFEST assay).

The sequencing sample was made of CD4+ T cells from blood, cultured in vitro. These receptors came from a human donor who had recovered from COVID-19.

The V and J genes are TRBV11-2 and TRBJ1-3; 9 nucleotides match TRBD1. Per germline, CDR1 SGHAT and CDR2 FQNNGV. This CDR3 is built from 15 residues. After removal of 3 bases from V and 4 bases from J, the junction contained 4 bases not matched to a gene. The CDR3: CASSLTGGPGNTIYF. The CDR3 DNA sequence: TGTGCCAGCAGCTTGACAGGGGGGCCAGGAAACACCATATATTTT.

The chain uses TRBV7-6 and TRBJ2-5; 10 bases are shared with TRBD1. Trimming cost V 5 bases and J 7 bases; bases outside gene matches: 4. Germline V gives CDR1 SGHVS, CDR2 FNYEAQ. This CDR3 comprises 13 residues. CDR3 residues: CASSPRTGGTQYF. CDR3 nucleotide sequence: TGTGCCAGCAGCCCCCGGACAGGGGGGACCCAGTACTTC.

The CDR3 DNA follows: TGTGCCAGCTCCCTCGGGACAGGGGCCTTCTCCTACGAGCAGTACTTC. Translating it yields CASSLGTGAFSYEQYF. This chain uses TRBV18 with TRBJ2-7, with 10 nucleotides matching TRBD1. The junction had 8 bases not matched to a gene; V was cut back by 6 bases and J by 0 bases. CDR3 length: 16 amino acids. CDR1 is KGHSH, CDR2 LQKENI, per germline.

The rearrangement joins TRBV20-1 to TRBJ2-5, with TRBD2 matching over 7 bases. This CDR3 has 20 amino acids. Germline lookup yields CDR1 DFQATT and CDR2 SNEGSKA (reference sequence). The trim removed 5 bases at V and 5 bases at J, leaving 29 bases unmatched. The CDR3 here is CSAQNYLGGRFGGNRETQYF. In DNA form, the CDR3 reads TGCAGTGCTCAAAATTACCTCGGGGGGAGATTTGGTGGGAACCGTGAGACCCAGTACTTC.

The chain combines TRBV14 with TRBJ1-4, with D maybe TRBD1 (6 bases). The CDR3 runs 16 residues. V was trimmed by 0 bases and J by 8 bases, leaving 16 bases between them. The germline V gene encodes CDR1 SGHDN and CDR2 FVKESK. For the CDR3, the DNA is TGTGCCAGCAGCCAAGATCGGACGGGGGCTCGAGAAAAACTGTTTTTT. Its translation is CASSQDRTGAREKLFF.

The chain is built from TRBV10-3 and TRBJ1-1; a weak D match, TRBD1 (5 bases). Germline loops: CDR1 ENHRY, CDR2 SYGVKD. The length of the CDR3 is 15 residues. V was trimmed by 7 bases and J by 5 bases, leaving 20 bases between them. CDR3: CAIKAREGSGTEAFF. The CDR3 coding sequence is TGTGCCATCAAGGCGCGAGAGGGGTCGGGGACTGAAGCTTTCTTT.

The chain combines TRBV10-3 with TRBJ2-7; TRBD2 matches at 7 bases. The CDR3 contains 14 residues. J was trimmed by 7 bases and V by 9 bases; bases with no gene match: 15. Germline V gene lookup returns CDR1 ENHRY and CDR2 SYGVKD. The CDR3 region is CAMAQTDGRVEQYF. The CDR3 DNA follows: TGTGCCATGGCCCAAACCGATGGGAGGGTGGAGCAGTACTTC.

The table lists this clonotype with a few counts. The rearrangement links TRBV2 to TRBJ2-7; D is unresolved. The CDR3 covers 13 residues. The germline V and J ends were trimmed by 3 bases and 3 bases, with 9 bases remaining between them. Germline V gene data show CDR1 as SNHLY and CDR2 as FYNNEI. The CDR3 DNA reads TGTGCCAGCAGTGATCAAGGCAACTACGAGCAGTACTTC. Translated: CASSDQGNYEQYF. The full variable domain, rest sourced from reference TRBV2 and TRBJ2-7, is EPEVTQTPSHQVTQMGQEVILRCVPISNHLYFYWYRQILGQKVEFLVSFYNNEISEKSEIFDDQFSVERPDGSNFTLKIRSTKLEDSAMYFCASSDQGNYEQYFGPGTRLTVT.

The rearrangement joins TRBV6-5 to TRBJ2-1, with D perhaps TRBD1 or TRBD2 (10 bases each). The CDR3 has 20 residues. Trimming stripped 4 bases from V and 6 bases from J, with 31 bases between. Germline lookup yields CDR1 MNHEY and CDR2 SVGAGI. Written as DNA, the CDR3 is TGTGCCAGCAGTTCGGACAGGGGGAGCGGGAGGGCCCGAGCAGGCAATGAGCAGTTCTTC. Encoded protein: CASSSDRGSGRARAGNEQFF.

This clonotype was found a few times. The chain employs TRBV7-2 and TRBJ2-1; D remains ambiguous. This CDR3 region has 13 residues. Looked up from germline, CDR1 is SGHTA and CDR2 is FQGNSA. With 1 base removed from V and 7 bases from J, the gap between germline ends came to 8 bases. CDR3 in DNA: TGTGCCAGCAGCTTAGGACTCGGAAATGAGCAGTTCTTC. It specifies CASSLGLGNEQFF.

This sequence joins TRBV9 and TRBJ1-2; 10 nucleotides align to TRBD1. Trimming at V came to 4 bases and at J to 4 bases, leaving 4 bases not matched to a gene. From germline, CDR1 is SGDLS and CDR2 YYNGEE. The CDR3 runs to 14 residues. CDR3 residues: CASSPGTGVYGYTF. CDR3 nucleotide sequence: TGTGCCAGCAGCCCGGGGACAGGGGTCTATGGCTACACCTTC. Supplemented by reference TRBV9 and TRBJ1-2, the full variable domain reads DSGVTQTPKHLITATGQRVTLRCSPRSGDLSVYWYQQSLDQGLQFLIQYYNGEERAKGNILERFSAQQFPDLHSELNLSSLELGDSALYFCASSPGTGVYGYTFGSGTRLTVV.

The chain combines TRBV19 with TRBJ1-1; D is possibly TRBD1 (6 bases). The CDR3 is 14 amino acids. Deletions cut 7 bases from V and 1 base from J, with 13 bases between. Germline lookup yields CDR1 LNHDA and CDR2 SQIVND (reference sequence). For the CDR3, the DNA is TGTGCCAGTACCCCGACAGGTGAGAACACTGAAGCTTTCTTT. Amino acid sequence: CASTPTGENTEAFF.

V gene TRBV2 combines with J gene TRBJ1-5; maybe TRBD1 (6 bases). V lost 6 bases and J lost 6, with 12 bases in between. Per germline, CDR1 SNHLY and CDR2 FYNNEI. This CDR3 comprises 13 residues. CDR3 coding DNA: TGTGCCAGCAGGGAGGGGGGAAGTCAGCCCCAGCATTTT. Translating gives CASREGGSQPQHF.

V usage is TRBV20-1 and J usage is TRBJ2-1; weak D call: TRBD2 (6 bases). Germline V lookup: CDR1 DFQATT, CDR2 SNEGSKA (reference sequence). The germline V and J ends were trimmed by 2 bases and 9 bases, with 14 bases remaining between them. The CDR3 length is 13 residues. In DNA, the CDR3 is TGCAGTGCTAGATACGACGGGGGTGGTGAGCAGTTCTTC. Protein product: CSARYDGGGEQFF.

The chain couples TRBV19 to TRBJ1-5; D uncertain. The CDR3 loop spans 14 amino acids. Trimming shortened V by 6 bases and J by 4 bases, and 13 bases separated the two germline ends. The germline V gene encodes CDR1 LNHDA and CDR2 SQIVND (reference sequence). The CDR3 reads CASRERVGNQPQHF. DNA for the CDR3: TGTGCCAGTAGGGAAAGGGTTGGGAATCAGCCCCAGCATTTT.

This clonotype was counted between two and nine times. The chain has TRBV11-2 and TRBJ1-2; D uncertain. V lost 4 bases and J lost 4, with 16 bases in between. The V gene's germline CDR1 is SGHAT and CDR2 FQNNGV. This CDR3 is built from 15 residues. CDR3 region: CASSSVKGTSYGYTF. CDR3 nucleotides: TGTGCCAGCAGCTCGGTGAAAGGTACTTCCTATGGCTACACCTTC.

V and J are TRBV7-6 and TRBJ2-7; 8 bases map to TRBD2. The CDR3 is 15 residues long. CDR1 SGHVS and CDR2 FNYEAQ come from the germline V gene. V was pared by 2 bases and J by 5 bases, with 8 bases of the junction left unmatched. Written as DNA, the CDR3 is TGTGCCAGCAGCTTAAGCGGGAGCATTGGAAACGAGCAGTACTTC. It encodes CASSLSGSIGNEQYF.

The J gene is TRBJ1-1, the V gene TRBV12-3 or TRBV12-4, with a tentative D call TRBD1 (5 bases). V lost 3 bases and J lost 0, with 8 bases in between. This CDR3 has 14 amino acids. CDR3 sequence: CASSFDRLNTEAFF. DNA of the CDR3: TGTGCCAGCAGTTTCGACAGATTGAACACTGAAGCTTTCTTT.

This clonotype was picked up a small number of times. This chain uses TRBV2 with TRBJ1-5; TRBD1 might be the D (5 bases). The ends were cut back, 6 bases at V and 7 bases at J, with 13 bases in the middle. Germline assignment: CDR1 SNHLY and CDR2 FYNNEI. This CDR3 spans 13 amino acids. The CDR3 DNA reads TGTGCCAGCAGATTAGGGGAGGGACAGCCCCAGCATTTT. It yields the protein CASRLGEGQPQHF.